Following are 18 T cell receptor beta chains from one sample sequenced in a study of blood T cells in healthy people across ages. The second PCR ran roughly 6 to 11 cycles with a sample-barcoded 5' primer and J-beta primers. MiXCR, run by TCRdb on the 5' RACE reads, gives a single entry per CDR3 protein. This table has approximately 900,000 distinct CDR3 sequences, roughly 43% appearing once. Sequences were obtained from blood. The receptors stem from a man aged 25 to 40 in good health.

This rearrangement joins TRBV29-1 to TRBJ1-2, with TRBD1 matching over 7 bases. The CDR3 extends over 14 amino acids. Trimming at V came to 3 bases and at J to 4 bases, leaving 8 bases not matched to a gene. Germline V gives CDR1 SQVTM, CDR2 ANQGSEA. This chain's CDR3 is CSVEGGQPLYGYTF. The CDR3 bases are TGCAGCGTTGAGGGGGGACAGCCCCTCTATGGCTACACCTTC.

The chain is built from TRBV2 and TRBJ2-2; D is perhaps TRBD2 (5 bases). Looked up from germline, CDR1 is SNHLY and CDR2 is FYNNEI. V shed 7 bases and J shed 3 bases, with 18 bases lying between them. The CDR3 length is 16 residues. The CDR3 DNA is TGTGCCAGCAACCACCCGGCAGAGGGTTACACCGGGGAGCTGTTTTTT. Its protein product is CASNHPAEGYTGELFF.

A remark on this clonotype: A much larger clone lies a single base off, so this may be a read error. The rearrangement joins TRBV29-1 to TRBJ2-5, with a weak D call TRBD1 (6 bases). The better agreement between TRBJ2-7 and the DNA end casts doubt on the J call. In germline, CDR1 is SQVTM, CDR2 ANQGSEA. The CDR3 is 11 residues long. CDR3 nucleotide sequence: TGCAGCGTTGGACAGGTCTACGAGCAGTACTTC. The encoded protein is CSVGQVYEQYF.

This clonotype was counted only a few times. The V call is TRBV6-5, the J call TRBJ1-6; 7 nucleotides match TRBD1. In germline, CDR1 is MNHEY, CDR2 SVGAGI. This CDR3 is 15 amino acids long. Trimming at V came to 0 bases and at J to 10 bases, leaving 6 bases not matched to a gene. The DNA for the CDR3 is TGTGCCAGCAGTTACTCCCCCGAGGGGGCGTCACCCCTCCACTTT. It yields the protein CASSYSPEGASPLHF.

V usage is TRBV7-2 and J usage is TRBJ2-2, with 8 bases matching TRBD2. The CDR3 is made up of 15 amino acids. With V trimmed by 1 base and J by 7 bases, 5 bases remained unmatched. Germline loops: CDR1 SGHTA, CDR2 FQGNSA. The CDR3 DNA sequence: TGTGCCAGCAGCTTAGAGGCAGGGACTAGCGGGGAGCTGTTTTTT. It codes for CASSLEAGTSGELFF.

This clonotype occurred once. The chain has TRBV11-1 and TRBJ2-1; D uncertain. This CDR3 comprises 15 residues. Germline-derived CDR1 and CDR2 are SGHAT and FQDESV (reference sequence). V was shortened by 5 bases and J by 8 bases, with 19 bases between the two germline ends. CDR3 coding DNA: TGTGCCAGCAGCGTCGGCCAAAGAATGATGGATGAGCAGTTCTTC. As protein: CASSVGQRMMDEQFF.

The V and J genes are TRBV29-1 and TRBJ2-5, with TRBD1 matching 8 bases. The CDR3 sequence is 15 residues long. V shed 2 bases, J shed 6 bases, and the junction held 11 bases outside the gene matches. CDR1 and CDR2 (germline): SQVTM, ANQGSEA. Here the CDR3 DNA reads TGCAGCGTTGAATGGCGGCGACAGGGGATACAGACCCAGTACTTC. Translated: CSVEWRRQGIQTQYF.

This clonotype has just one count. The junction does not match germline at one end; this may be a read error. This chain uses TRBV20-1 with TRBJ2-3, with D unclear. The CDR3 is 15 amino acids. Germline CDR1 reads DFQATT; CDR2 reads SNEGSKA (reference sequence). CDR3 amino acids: CSASPASRFTVTQYF. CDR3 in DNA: TGCAGTGCTAGTCCGGCTAGTCGATTCACAGTTACGCAGTATTTT.

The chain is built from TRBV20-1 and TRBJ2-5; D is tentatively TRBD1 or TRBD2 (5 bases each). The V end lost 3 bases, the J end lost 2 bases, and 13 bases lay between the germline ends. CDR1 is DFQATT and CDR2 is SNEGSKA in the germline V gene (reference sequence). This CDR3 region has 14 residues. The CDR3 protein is CSARARDGQETQYF. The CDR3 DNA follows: TGCAGTGCTAGGGCAAGGGACGGGCAAGAGACCCAGTACTTC.

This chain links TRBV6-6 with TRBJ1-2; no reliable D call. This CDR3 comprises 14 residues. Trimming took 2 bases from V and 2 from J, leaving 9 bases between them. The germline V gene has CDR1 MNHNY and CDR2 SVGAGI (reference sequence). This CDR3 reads CASSYGSSNYGYTF. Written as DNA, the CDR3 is TGTGCCAGCAGTTACGGGTCCTCAAACTATGGCTACACCTTC.

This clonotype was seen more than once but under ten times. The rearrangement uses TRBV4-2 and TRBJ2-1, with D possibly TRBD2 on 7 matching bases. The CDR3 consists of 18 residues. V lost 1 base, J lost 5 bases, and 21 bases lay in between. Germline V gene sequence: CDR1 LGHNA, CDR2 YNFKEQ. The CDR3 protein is CASSQAERVGGADNEQFF. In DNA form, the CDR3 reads TGTGCCAGCAGCCAAGCGGAGCGTGTGGGGGGGGCTGACAATGAGCAGTTCTTC.

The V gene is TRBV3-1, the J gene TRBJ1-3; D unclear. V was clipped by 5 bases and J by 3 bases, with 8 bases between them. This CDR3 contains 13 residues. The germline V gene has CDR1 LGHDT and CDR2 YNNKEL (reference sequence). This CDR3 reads CASSTGDGNTIYF. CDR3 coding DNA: TGTGCCAGCAGCACCGGCGATGGAAACACCATATATTTT.

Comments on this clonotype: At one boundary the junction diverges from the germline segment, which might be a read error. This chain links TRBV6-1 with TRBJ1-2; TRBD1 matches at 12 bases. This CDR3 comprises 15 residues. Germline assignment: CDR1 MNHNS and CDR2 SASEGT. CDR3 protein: CASSEPGQGAYGYTF. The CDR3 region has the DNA TGTGCCAGCAGTGAACCGGGACAGGGGGCGTATGGTTACACCTTC.

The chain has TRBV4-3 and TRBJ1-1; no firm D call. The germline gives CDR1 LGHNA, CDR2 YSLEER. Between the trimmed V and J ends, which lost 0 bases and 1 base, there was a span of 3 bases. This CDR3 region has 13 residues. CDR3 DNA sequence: TGCGCCAGCAGCCAAGATAAGAACACTGAAGCTTTCTTT. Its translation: CASSQDKNTEAFF.

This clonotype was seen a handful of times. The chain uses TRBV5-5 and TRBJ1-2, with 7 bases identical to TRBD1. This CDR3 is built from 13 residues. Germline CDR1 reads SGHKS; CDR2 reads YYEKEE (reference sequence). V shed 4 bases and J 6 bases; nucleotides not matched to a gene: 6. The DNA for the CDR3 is TGTGCCAGCAGCGACCGACAGGGCCATGGCTACACCTTC. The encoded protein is CASSDRQGHGYTF.

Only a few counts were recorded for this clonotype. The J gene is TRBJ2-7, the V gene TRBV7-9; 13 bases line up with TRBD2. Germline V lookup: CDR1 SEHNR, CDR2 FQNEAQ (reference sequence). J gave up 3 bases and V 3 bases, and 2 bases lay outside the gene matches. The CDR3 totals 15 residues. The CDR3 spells CASSFTSGGDYEQYF. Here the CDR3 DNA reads TGTGCCAGCAGCTTCACTAGCGGGGGGGACTACGAGCAGTACTTC. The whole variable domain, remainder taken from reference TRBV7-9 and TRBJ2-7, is DTGVSQNPRHKITKRGQNVTFRCDPISEHNRLYWYRQTLGQGPEFLTYFQNEAQLEKSRLLSDRFSAERPKGSFSTLEIQRTEQGDSAMYLCASSFTSGGDYEQYFGPGTRLTVT.

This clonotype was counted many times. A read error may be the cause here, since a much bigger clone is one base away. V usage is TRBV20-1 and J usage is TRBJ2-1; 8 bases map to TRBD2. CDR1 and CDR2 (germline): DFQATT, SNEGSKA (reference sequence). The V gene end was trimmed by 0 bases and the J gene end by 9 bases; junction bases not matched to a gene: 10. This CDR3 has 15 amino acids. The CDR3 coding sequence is TGCAGTGCTAGAGATTGGCGAGCGGGGGTGGGTGAGCAGTTCTTC. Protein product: CSARDWRAGVGEQFF.

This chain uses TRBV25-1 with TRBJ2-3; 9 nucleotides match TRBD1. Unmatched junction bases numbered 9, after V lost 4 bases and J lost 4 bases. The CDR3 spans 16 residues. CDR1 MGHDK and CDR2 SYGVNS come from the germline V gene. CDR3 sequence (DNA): TGTGCCAGCAGTGGAGGGACAGGGTGGGTCTCAGATACGCAGTATTTT. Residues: CASSGGTGWVSDTQYF.